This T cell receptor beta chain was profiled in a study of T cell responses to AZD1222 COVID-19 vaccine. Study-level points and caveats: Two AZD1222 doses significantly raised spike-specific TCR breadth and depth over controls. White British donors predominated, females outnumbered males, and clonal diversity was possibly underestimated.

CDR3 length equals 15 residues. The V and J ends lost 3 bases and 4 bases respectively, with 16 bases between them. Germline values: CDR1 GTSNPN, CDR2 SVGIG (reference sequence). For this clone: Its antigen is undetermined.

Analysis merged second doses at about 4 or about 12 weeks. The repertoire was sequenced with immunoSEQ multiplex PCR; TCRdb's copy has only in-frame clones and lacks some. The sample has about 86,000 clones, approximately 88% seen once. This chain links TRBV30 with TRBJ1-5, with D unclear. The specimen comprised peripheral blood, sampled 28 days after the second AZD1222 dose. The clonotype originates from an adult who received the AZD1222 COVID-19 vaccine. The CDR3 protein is CAWSDSRGRNQPQHF. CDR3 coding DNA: TGTGCCTGGAGCGATTCGAGAGGGAGGAATCAGCCCCAGCATTTT.